These 20 T cell receptor beta chains came from one sample sequenced in a study of graft-versus-host responses after intestinal transplantation. Using immunoSEQ multiplex PCR, the repertoire was profiled, and TCRdb retains in-frame clones only, with some absent. This table has 6,500 to 9,500 clones, more than 30% appearing once. The sample in question was alloreactive CD4+ T cells from a mixed lymphocyte reaction culture, obtained before intestinal transplant. Subset denoted: CFSE-low proliferating T cells sorted from roughly six-day pre-transplant mixed lymphocyte reaction (GvH or HvG direction). These receptors all come from a human patient who received an intestinal transplant.

The chain uses TRBV6-6 and TRBJ1-1; 7 bases are shared with TRBD1. This CDR3 is 16 amino acids long. V shed 6 bases, J shed 1 base, and the junction held 11 bases outside the gene matches. Looked up from germline, CDR1 is MNHNY and CDR2 is SVGAGI (reference sequence). This CDR3 is CASSHRQGSRNTEAFF. Written as DNA, the CDR3 is TGTGCCAGCAGCCATAGACAGGGCAGCAGGAACACTGAAGCTTTCTTT.

In this sample, this clone is medium-sized. J is TRBJ2-3 and V is TRBV19, with D tentatively TRBD2 (5 bases). V was shortened by 1 base and J by 0 bases, with 8 bases between the two germline ends. The CDR3 spans 15 residues. Germline assignment: CDR1 LNHDA and CDR2 SQIVND (reference sequence). The CDR3 nucleotides are TGTGCCAGTAGTATAGGCGGCGGGAGCACAGATACGCAGTATTTT. It encodes CASSIGGGSTDTQYF.

The J gene is TRBJ2-1, the V gene TRBV7-9; possibly TRBD2 for D (6 bases). The germline V and J ends were trimmed by 3 bases and 0 bases, with 12 bases remaining between them. Germline assignment: CDR1 SEHNR and CDR2 FQNEAQ (reference sequence). This CDR3 comprises 16 residues. DNA of the CDR3: TGTGCCAGCAGCTTCGCTATGGGAGGCTCCTACAATGAGCAGTTCTTC. Protein sequence: CASSFAMGGSYNEQFF.

This clone was counted between two and nine times. The rearrangement joins TRBV5-1 to TRBJ2-3; 13 positions match TRBD2. Germline assignment: CDR1 SGHRS and CDR2 YFSETQ. V gave up 0 bases and J gave up 4 bases; unmatched junction bases: 2. The CDR3 loop spans 16 amino acids. The CDR3: CASSLELAGGADTQYF. CDR3 nucleotides: TGCGCCAGCAGCTTGGAACTAGCGGGAGGGGCAGATACGCAGTATTTT.

This clone was seen a handful of times. V is TRBV13 and J is TRBJ2-3; TRBD1 might be the D (5 bases). Trimming took off 0 bases at V and 6 bases at J, with 16 bases between the two ends. Germline V gene sequence: CDR1 PRHDT, CDR2 FYEKMQ (reference sequence). This CDR3 contains 16 residues. CDR3 sequence reads: CASSLGGRAMGDTQYF. CDR3 nucleotide sequence: TGTGCCAGCAGCTTAGGGGGCAGGGCGATGGGCGATACGCAGTATTTT.

This chain uses TRBV2 with TRBJ1-3; 7 bases are a match to TRBD1. The CDR3 consists of 14 residues. Per the germline V gene, CDR1 is SNHLY and CDR2 is FYNNEI. After removal of 10 bases from V and 2 bases from J, the junction contained 8 bases not matched to a gene. The CDR3 DNA follows: TGTGCCACCCGACAGGGTTTGACTGGAAACACCATATATTTT. It encodes CATRQGLTGNTIYF.

This clone appeared a few times. The chain recombines TRBV28 with TRBJ2-3; D is perhaps TRBD2 (6 bases). The CDR3 totals 13 residues. Germline V gene lookup returns CDR1 MDHEN and CDR2 SYDVKM. V was cut by 5 bases and J by 5 bases, with 11 bases left in between. This CDR3 reads CASSQGGEDTQYF. Written as DNA, the CDR3 is TGTGCCAGCAGTCAAGGAGGGGAAGATACGCAGTATTTT.

The genes are TRBV6-1 and TRBJ1-5; D gene ambiguous. Trimming pared 4 bases from V and 7 bases from J, leaving 11 bases between. Germline values: CDR1 MNHNS, CDR2 SASEGT. There are 13 residues in the CDR3. CDR3 nucleotides: TGTGCCAGCAGTGGCGGCATATGGCAGCCCCAGCATTTT. It specifies CASSGGIWQPQHF.

CDR3 region: CATTGGGPLRNTEAFF. The CDR3 DNA reads as TGTGCCACCACCGGAGGGGGCCCCCTTAGGAACACTGAAGCTTTCTTT. The chain uses TRBV15 and TRBJ1-1; 7 positions agree with TRBD1. Unmatched junction bases numbered 12, after V lost 7 bases and J lost 1 base. This CDR3 comprises 16 residues. CDR1 and CDR2 from the germline V gene are LNHNV and YYDKDF (reference sequence).

This clone was seen a few times. This chain connects TRBV18 to TRBJ2-3; 8 positions agree with TRBD1. The V segment lost 0 bases and the J segment 6 bases; nucleotides outside the gene matches: 8. CDR1 KGHSH and CDR2 LQKENI come from the germline V gene. The CDR3 runs to 16 residues. In DNA form, the CDR3 reads TGTGCCAGCTCACCACCAAATCAGGGGGCGAGGGATACGCAGTATTTT. This gives the protein CASSPPNQGARDTQYF.

This clone was recorded a few times. The sample carries other DNA sequences with the same CDR3. The V call is TRBV28, the J call TRBJ1-5; unclear D gene. Germline CDR1 and CDR2: MDHEN and SYDVKM. There are 13 residues in the CDR3. V lost 3 bases and J 2 bases, leaving 5 bases between the germline ends. The CDR3 spells CASSFTGNQPQHF. The CDR3, as DNA: TGTGCCAGCAGTTTTACAGGCAATCAGCCCCAGCATTTT.

This chain links TRBV18 with TRBJ2-2, with unresolved D. This CDR3 has 12 residues. V shed 3 bases and J shed 8 bases, with 7 bases lying between them. CDR1 is KGHSH and CDR2 is LQKENI in the germline V gene. CDR3 DNA: TGTGCCAGCTCACCCTTACAAGGGGAGCTGTTTTTT. Protein product: CASSPLQGELFF.

By share, this clone counts as medium-sized. The same CDR3 can be traced to other DNA sequences in this sample. The rearrangement joins TRBV6-5 to TRBJ1-2; D unclear. The germline gives CDR1 MNHEY, CDR2 SVGAGI. The CDR3 is 12 amino acids. V gave up 5 bases and J gave up 3 bases, with 7 bases separating them. CDR3 residues: CASSRGYYGYTF. CDR3 nucleotides: TGTGCCAGCAGTCGAGGGTACTATGGCTACACCTTC.

This clone was detected a few times. The J gene is TRBJ2-7, the V gene TRBV6-5; 11 bases line up with TRBD1. V trimming: 6 bases; J trimming: 4 bases; junction bases outside the gene matches: 8. The germline V gene encodes CDR1 MNHEY and CDR2 SVGAGI. The CDR3 is 15 residues long. The CDR3 reads CASSHGTGGRYEQYF. The CDR3 DNA is TGTGCCAGCAGCCACGGGACAGGGGGTCGGTACGAGCAGTACTTC.

The V and J genes are TRBV30 and TRBJ1-2; 8 nucleotides align to TRBD1. Losses at the gene ends were 5 bases for V and 3 bases for J; bases not matched to a gene: 5. Germline V gene data show CDR1 as GTSNPN and CDR2 as SVGIG (reference sequence). CDR3 size: 13 residues. This CDR3 reads CAWDRGGDYGYTF. In nucleotides, the CDR3 is TGTGCCTGGGACAGGGGTGGGGACTATGGCTACACCTTC.

V and J are TRBV7-3 and TRBJ2-1, with a weak D call TRBD2 (6 bases). Trimming took 1 base from V and 5 from J, leaving 18 bases between them. CDR1 is SGHTA and CDR2 is FQGTGA in the germline V gene. CDR3 length: 17 amino acids. In DNA form, the CDR3 reads TGTGCCAGCAGCTTAAGGACAAGGGCTAGCGAGGACAATGAGCAGTTCTTC. Translation gives CASSLRTRASEDNEQFF.

This chain joins TRBV28 and TRBJ2-1; 8 nucleotides line up with TRBD1. From germline, CDR1 is MDHEN and CDR2 SYDVKM. This CDR3 spans 14 amino acids. The trim removed 5 bases at V and 3 bases at J, leaving 3 bases unmatched. CDR3 loop: CASSPTGGYNEQFF. The CDR3 region has the DNA TGTGCCAGCAGTCCCACAGGGGGCTACAATGAGCAGTTCTTC.

The chain joins TRBV15 to TRBJ1-3; D is uncertain. The germline CDR1 and CDR2 sequences are LNHNV and YYDKDF (reference sequence). CDR3 length: 16 amino acids. The V end was cut by 5 bases, the J end by 2 bases, with 16 bases between. The CDR3 here is CATSADPGLTGNTIYF. The DNA for the CDR3 is TGTGCCACCAGCGCTGATCCGGGATTGACTGGAAACACCATATATTTT. The variable domain in full, completed from reference TRBV15 and TRBJ1-3, reads DAMVIQNPRYQVTQFGKPVTLSCSQTLNHNVMYWYQQKSSQAPKLLFHYYDKDFNNEADTPDNFQSRRPNTSFCFLDIRSPGLGDTAMYLCATSADPGLTGNTIYFGEGSWLTVV.

In this sample, this clone turned up a few times. V and J are TRBV5-8 and TRBJ2-1, with 9 positions matching TRBD2. The length of the CDR3 is 16 residues. Trimming at V came to 3 bases and at J to 4 bases, leaving 8 bases not matched to a gene. Germline lookup yields CDR1 SGHTS and CDR2 YDEGEE. CDR3 coding DNA: TGTGCCAGCAGCTCGGTCCGACTAGCGGTGTACAATGAGCAGTTCTTC. Its protein product is CASSSVRLAVYNEQFF.

The chain carries TRBV5-6 and TRBJ2-5, with TRBD2 as a possible D gene (6 bases). The CDR3 covers 15 residues. The V end was cut by 2 bases, the J end by 0 bases, with 11 bases between. Germline assignment: CDR1 SGHDT and CDR2 YYEEEE. The CDR3 protein is CASSLLASHQETQYF. CDR3 bases: TGTGCCAGCAGCTTACTAGCCTCCCACCAAGAGACCCAGTACTTC. Together with reference TRBV5-6 and TRBJ2-5, the CDR3 gives the full variable domain: DAGVTQSPTHLIKTRGQQVTLRCSPKSGHDTVSWYQQALGQGPQFIFQYYEEEERQRGNFPDRFSGHQFPNYSSELNVNALLLGDSALYLCASSLLASHQETQYFGPGTRLLVL.